This is a list of T cell receptor beta chains from one sample in a study of CD8+ T cells in alopecia areata. Profiling relied on immunoSEQ multiplex PCR, and the TCRdb table lists in-frame clones only, not all of them. The table shows some 51,000 clones, with around 96% occurring only once. The material sequenced was CD8+ T cells sorted from blood, taken at week 0. These receptors originate from a human donor with alopecia areata. Each CDR3 is given with its conserved first and last residue. D genes are given only for firm matches. Clone size is given for some rows only: seen once, a few or many times, or a class if the clone is expanded.

cdr3_nt,cdr3_aa,v_call,j_call,d_call,clone_size
TGTGCCAGCAGCTCCCCGGGACAGGGATACGAGCAGTACTTC,CASSSPGQGYEQYF,TRBV6-5,TRBJ2-7,TRBD1,-
TGTGCCAGCAGCCACCCCAGGGGGCAGAACACTGAAGCTTTCTTT,CASSHPRGQNTEAFF,TRBV4-2,TRBJ1-1,TRBD1,-
TGTGCCAGCAGCAGTACGAAGAAACCTTTAGTCTATGGCTACACCTTC,CASSSTKKPLVYGYTF,TRBV7-2,TRBJ1-2,-,-
TGTGCCAGCGGGCAGGCCACCTACGAGCAGTACTTC,CASGQATYEQYF,TRBV27,TRBJ2-7,-,-
TGTGCCAGCAGCCCTCGGGACAGCTCCTACGAGCAGTACTTC,CASSPRDSSYEQYF,TRBV7-6,TRBJ2-7,TRBD1,-
TGTGCCAGCAGCCGGGACAGGGCACATGAGCAGTTCTTC,CASSRDRAHEQFF,TRBV5-6,TRBJ2-1,TRBD1,-
TGCAGCGTTGACCACGATGCGATAGGGGATACGCAGTATTTT,CSVDHDAIGDTQYF,TRBV29-1,TRBJ2-3,-,-
TGTGCCAGCAGCCAAGAAGAATGGGCTAGTGGGAAAAACACTGAAGCTTTCTTT,CASSQEEWASGKNTEAFF,TRBV4-2,TRBJ1-1,-,-
TGTGCCAGCAGCCTTGGACAGGGTGGGTACGAGCAGTACTTC,CASSLGQGGYEQYF,TRBV7-9,TRBJ2-7,TRBD1,once
TGTGCCAGCAGCCAAGAGGGAGGGACGAACACCGGGGAGCTGTTTTTT,CASSQEGGTNTGELFF,TRBV14,TRBJ2-2,TRBD2,-
TGTGCCAGCAGTGGATACAGGGAAGCAAGGGGCTACGAGCAGTACTTC,CASSGYREARGYEQYF,TRBV6-1,TRBJ2-7,-,-
TGCAGCGTGGGGGTACTTAGCTTCATGAACACTGAAGCTTTCTTT,CSVGVLSFMNTEAFF,TRBV29-1,TRBJ1-1,-,-
TGTGCCAGCAGCTTGGTAGAGGCCTATGGCTACACCTTC,CASSLVEAYGYTF,TRBV7-3,TRBJ1-2,-,-
TGCGCCAGCAGCCAAGCCGACTCGGATACCCAGTACTTC,CASSQADSDTQYF,TRBV4-1,TRBJ2-5,-,-
TGTGCCAGCAGCGTAGCCAGCGGGGCACAAGAGACCCAGTACTTC,CASSVASGAQETQYF,TRBV9,TRBJ2-5,TRBD2,-
TGTGCCAGCAGTGAAACGAGGACACTCTATGGCTACACCTTC,CASSETRTLYGYTF,TRBV2,TRBJ1-2,-,-
TGTGCCAGCAGTTTATCTGGGGGCATCGATGAGCAGTTCTTC,CASSLSGGIDEQFF,TRBV28,TRBJ2-1,-,-
TGTGCCAGCAGTTACGGTATGAAAGAGACCCAGTACTTC,CASSYGMKETQYF,TRBV6-5,TRBJ2-5,-,-
TGTGCCAGCAGTCCTCCCCCAGGGGGGGAGCAGTACTTC,CASSPPPGGEQYF,TRBV27,TRBJ2-7,-,-
TGTGCCAGCAGTCCCCTCTACAATGAGCAGTTCTTC,CASSPLYNEQFF,TRBV7-9,TRBJ2-1,-,-
TGTGCCATCAGCCAAGGGACAGCAGACTCCTACGAGCAGTACTTC,CAISQGTADSYEQYF,TRBV10-3,TRBJ2-7,TRBD1,-
TGTGCCAGCAGTGACTCGGGGTCACCCCTCCACTTT,CASSDSGSPLHF,TRBV2,TRBJ1-6,-,-
TGTGCCAGCAGCCAAGACCCAGGCGGGGGTGAAGCTTTCTTT,CASSQDPGGGEAFF,TRBV4-2,TRBJ1-1,-,once
TGCAGCGTTGACCGGGCGGGGGAGTCCTACAATGAGCAGTTCTTC,CSVDRAGESYNEQFF,TRBV29-1,TRBJ2-1,TRBD2,-
TGTGCCAGCAGCGTTTCGGGGGAGGCAGGCAAAAACATTCAGTACTTC,CASSVSGEAGKNIQYF,TRBV2,TRBJ2-4,-,-
TGTGCCAGCAGCTCTAGCGGACAGGGATACGAGCAGTACTTC,CASSSSGQGYEQYF,TRBV7-9,TRBJ2-7,-,once
TGTGCCAGCCGGCGGGGGGGGAACCAAGAGACCCAGTACTTC,CASRRGGNQETQYF,TRBV19,TRBJ2-5,TRBD2,-
TGCGCCAGCAGCGCCAGACTAGCGGTAGCCAAAAACATTCAGTACTTC,CASSARLAVAKNIQYF,TRBV4-1,TRBJ2-4,TRBD2,-
TGTGCCAGCAGTCCCGGGACTGGGAAGACCCAGTACTTC,CASSPGTGKTQYF,TRBV11-2,TRBJ2-5,-,-
TGCGCCAGCACCGACCCGGGGGGCTCCTACAATGAGCAGTTCTTC,CASTDPGGSYNEQFF,TRBV5-1,TRBJ2-1,TRBD2,-
TGCGCCAGCAGCCCGCGACAGGGAAAAAACACCGGGGAGCTGTTTTTT,CASSPRQGKNTGELFF,TRBV5-1,TRBJ2-2,TRBD1,-
TGTGCCATCAGTGAGACAAAACAGGGTCTCCCCTATGGCTACACCTTC,CAISETKQGLPYGYTF,TRBV10-3,TRBJ1-2,-,once
TGCGCCAGCAGCTTGGAATCAACCTACGAGCAGTACTTC,CASSLESTYEQYF,TRBV5-1,TRBJ2-7,-,-
TGTGCCAGCAGTGGGTGGGCAGGGCACACTGAAGCTTTCTTT,CASSGWAGHTEAFF,TRBV2,TRBJ1-1,-,-
TGTGCCAGCAGCGTAGCGGGGCTGAACACTGAAGCTTTCTTT,CASSVAGLNTEAFF,TRBV9,TRBJ1-1,-,-
TGTGCCAGCAGCTTAACCTGGCAGGGTTTAGTCGAGCAGTACTTC,CASSLTWQGLVEQYF,TRBV7-2,TRBJ2-7,-,once
TGTGCCAGCAGCCCCAGACTAGCGGGGGGGCGCAATGAGCAGTTCTTC,CASSPRLAGGRNEQFF,TRBV13,TRBJ2-1,TRBD2,-
TGCAGCGTTCTTGGGGGCCGCACAGATACGCAGTATTTT,CSVLGGRTDTQYF,TRBV29-1,TRBJ2-3,-,once
TGTGCCAGCAGGGCAAGGGCTAGCGGGGGGCTTTCCTACAATGAGCAGTTCTTC,CASRARASGGLSYNEQFF,TRBV27,TRBJ2-1,TRBD2,-